One T cell receptor (beta chain) is described in this entry. The antigen remains unidentified. This sample was taken from a study of vaccination and CD4 T cells after COVID-19. Study context: The interval from dose two to post-vaccine sampling had a median of roughly 70 days, and it ranged from 14 to 241.

Germline CDR1 is SSHAT and CDR2 is FNYEAQ (reference sequence). The CDR3 covers 16 residues. V gave up 1 base and J gave up 0 bases, with 9 bases separating them. Cultured CD4+ T cell DNA was sequenced using the Oncomine TCR Beta short-read assay. Cultured CD4+ T cells were the source of extracted genomic DNA. TCRdb passed the PCR reads through MiXCR, listing each CDR3 protein once. The data contain some 3,100 distinct CDR3 sequences, 77% of them seen just once; the ten biggest clones take up roughly 22%. Treatment: approximately 9-day PBMC culture with coronavirus spike peptide pools or control peptides (ViraFEST assay).

The sequence derives from a human donor who had recovered from COVID-19. The chain couples TRBV7-7 to TRBJ2-2; maybe TRBD2 (5 bases). Sequencing input: CD4+ T cells from blood, cultured in vitro. The CDR3 region is CASSLGLAANTGELFF. The CDR3 DNA is TGTGCCAGCAGCTTAGGGCTAGCTGCGAACACCGGGGAGCTGTTTTTT.